These 5 T cell receptor beta chains originate from one sample sequenced in a study of control samples from healthy donors and cancer patients. The method was immunoSEQ multiplex PCR; TCRdb's version includes in-frame clones alone and lacks a portion of them. The sample has under 100,000 clones; roughly 93% are singletons. The specimen was blood. Every receptor here comes from a woman in her thirties in good health.

This chain's CDR3 is CASSSQSYGYTF. In DNA, the CDR3 is TGTGCCAGCAGTTCGCAAAGCTATGGCTACACCTTC. J is TRBJ1-2 and V is TRBV28; D call uncertain. The germline V and J ends were trimmed by 4 bases and 4 bases, with 7 bases remaining between them. The CDR3 is 12 amino acids. CDR1 is MDHEN and CDR2 is SYDVKM in the germline V gene.

The V gene is TRBV4-1, the J gene TRBJ2-3; a weak D match, TRBD2 (5 bases). This CDR3 has 15 residues. The germline V and J ends were trimmed by 4 bases and 6 bases, with 17 bases remaining between them. Per the germline V gene, CDR1 is MGHRA and CDR2 is YSYEKL. The CDR3 sequence is CASSPEVAFVDTQYF. The DNA for the CDR3 is TGCGCCAGCAGCCCCGAGGTAGCGTTCGTGGATACGCAGTATTTT.

This clone is a singleton in its sample. V usage is TRBV30 and J usage is TRBJ1-2; D unclear. Germline CDR1 GTSNPN, CDR2 SVGIG (reference sequence). This CDR3 has 15 amino acids. The germline V and J ends were trimmed by 3 bases and 0 bases, with 14 bases remaining between them. In DNA, the CDR3 is TGTGCCTGGAGCGCCACAGCGCTCCCTAACTATGGCTACACCTTC. Translating it yields CAWSATALPNYGYTF. Variable domain in full (rest from reference TRBV30 and TRBJ1-2): SQTIHQWPATLVQPVGSPLSLECTVEGTSNPNLYWYRQAAGRGLQLLFYSVGIGQISSEVPQNLSASRPQDRQFILSSKKLLLSDSGFYLCAWSATALPNYGYTFGSGTRLTVV.

The CDR3 nucleotides are TGTGCCAGCTCACCAGTGGACAACAATCAGCCCCAGCATTTT. Its protein is CASSPVDNNQPQHF. The rearrangement uses TRBV18 and TRBJ1-5; D is possibly TRBD1 (5 bases). CDR1 KGHSH and CDR2 LQKENI come from the germline V gene. The CDR3 contains 14 residues. The V gene lost 2 bases and the J gene lost 3 bases, with 8 bases spanning the gap. The full variable domain, its missing parts supplied by reference TRBV18 and TRBJ1-5, is NAGVMQNPRHLVRRRGQEARLRCSPMKGHSHVYWYRQLPEEGLKFMVYLQKENIIDESGMPKERFSAEFPKEGPSILRIQQVVRGDSAAYFCASSPVDNNQPQHFGDGTRLSIL.

This chain joins TRBV11-2 and TRBJ1-2; D remains unclear. Trimming shortened V by 1 base and J by 8 bases, and 11 bases separated the two germline ends. The CDR3 consists of 13 residues. Per the germline V gene, CDR1 is SGHAT and CDR2 is FQNNGV. Written as DNA, the CDR3 is TGTGCCAGCAGCTTAGCCAGGTTAACAGGCTACACCTTC. Its protein is CASSLARLTGYTF.